Listed below are T cell receptor beta chains from one sample, sequenced in a study of blood T cell repertoires in COVID-19. Produced via immunoSEQ multiplex PCR; TCRdb's table is partial and in-frame only. The sample shows 150,000 to 180,000 clones, roughly 80% of them seen only once. Material: peripheral blood. The receptor source for this set is a woman aged 60-75 years with acute or convalescent COVID-19. The CDR3 runs from the conserved cysteine through the conserved F or W. A D gene is named only where the DNA matches it firmly. Only part of the rows carry a size: once, few, many, or a class if the clone is expanded.

cdr3_aa: CASSVSGGAPEQFF
cdr3_nt: TGTGCCAGCAGCGTTAGCGGGGGGGCCCCTGAGCAGTTCTTC
d_call: TRBD2
clone_size: -
cdr3_length: 14
v_call: TRBV9
j_call: TRBJ2-1

cdr3_aa: CASSEPGQGKYEQYF
cdr3_nt: TGTGCCAGCAGTGAACCGGGACAGGGTAAATACGAGCAGTACTTC
d_call: TRBD1
clone_size: few
cdr3_length: 15
v_call: TRBV6-1
j_call: TRBJ2-7

cdr3_aa: CASSSGQLPANTEAFF
cdr3_nt: TGCGCCAGCAGCTCGGGACAGCTTCCAGCGAACACTGAAGCTTTCTTT
d_call: TRBD1
clone_size: -
cdr3_length: 16
v_call: TRBV5-1
j_call: TRBJ1-1

cdr3_aa: CAGGVGEQPQHF
cdr3_nt: TGTGCCGGAGGGGTAGGTGAGCAGCCCCAGCATTTT
d_call: -
clone_size: -
cdr3_length: 12
v_call: TRBV2
j_call: TRBJ1-5

cdr3_aa: CASSRVGDEQYF
cdr3_nt: TGTGCCAGCAGCCGAGTAGGAGACGAGCAGTACTTC
d_call: -
clone_size: -
cdr3_length: 12
v_call: TRBV11-2
j_call: TRBJ2-7

cdr3_aa: CASSVGLAFEELFF
cdr3_nt: TGTGCCAGCAGCGTAGGACTAGCGTTCGAGGAGCTGTTTTTT
d_call: TRBD2
clone_size: -
cdr3_length: 14
v_call: TRBV9
j_call: TRBJ2-2

cdr3_aa: CASSPKGRVEQYF
cdr3_nt: TGTGCCAGCAGTCCCAAAGGGCGGGTCGAGCAGTACTTC
d_call: -
clone_size: -
cdr3_length: 13
v_call: TRBV27
j_call: TRBJ2-7

cdr3_aa: CASSQARGQLAARSTDTQYF
cdr3_nt: TGCGCCAGCAGCCAAGCCCGGGGACAGCTAGCAGCCAGAAGCACAGATACGCAGTATTTT
d_call: TRBD1
clone_size: -
cdr3_length: 20
v_call: TRBV4-1
j_call: TRBJ2-3

cdr3_aa: CASSFSGGSEKLFF
cdr3_nt: TGTGCCAGCAGCTTTTCAGGGGGGAGTGAAAAACTGTTTTTT
d_call: TRBD1
clone_size: few
cdr3_length: 14
v_call: TRBV11-2
j_call: TRBJ1-4

cdr3_aa: CASSRTGGASTEAFF
cdr3_nt: TGTGCCAGCAGCCGGACAGGGGGGGCGAGCACTGAAGCTTTCTTT
d_call: TRBD1
clone_size: -
cdr3_length: 15
v_call: TRBV3-1/TRBV3-2
j_call: TRBJ1-1

cdr3_aa: CASSLNRDQPQHF
cdr3_nt: TGTGCCAGCAGCTTAAACAGGGATCAGCCCCAGCATTTT
d_call: -
clone_size: -
cdr3_length: 13
v_call: TRBV3-1/TRBV3-2
j_call: TRBJ1-5

cdr3_aa: CATSDSGGARETQYF
cdr3_nt: TGTGCCACCAGTGACTCCGGGGGGGCCCGTGAGACCCAGTACTTC
d_call: TRBD2
clone_size: -
cdr3_length: 15
v_call: TRBV24-1
j_call: TRBJ2-5

cdr3_aa: CACQSGQPQVQETQYF
cdr3_nt: TGTGCCTGTCAGTCGGGACAGCCTCAGGTGCAGGAGACCCAGTACTTC
d_call: TRBD1
clone_size: -
cdr3_length: 16
v_call: TRBV30
j_call: TRBJ2-5

cdr3_aa: CASSLPGTNTGELFF
cdr3_nt: TGCGCCAGCAGCTTGCCGGGAACCAACACCGGGGAGCTGTTTTTT
d_call: -
clone_size: -
cdr3_length: 15
v_call: TRBV5-1
j_call: TRBJ2-2

cdr3_aa: CASSLLQGARTF
cdr3_nt: TGTGCCAGCAGTTTACTTCAGGGGGCGCGGACCTTC
d_call: TRBD1
clone_size: -
cdr3_length: 12
v_call: TRBV28
j_call: TRBJ1-2

cdr3_aa: CASSRGQGGRPQHF
cdr3_nt: TGTGCCAGCAGCCGCGGACAGGGGGGTCGACCCCAGCATTTT
d_call: TRBD1
clone_size: -
cdr3_length: 14
v_call: TRBV6-5
j_call: TRBJ1-5

cdr3_aa: CASSIHSGGNTEAFF
cdr3_nt: TGTGCCAGCAGCATCCACTCCGGAGGGAACACTGAAGCTTTCTTT
d_call: -
clone_size: few
cdr3_length: 15
v_call: TRBV7-9
j_call: TRBJ1-1

cdr3_aa: CASRSGQFDSPLHF
cdr3_nt: TGTGCCAGCAGATCGGGACAGTTCGATTCACCCCTCCACTTT
d_call: TRBD1
clone_size: -
cdr3_length: 14
v_call: TRBV28
j_call: TRBJ1-6

cdr3_aa: CASSPGQGVEGYTF
cdr3_nt: TGTGCCAGCAGCCCGGGACAGGGGGTTGAAGGCTACACCTTC
d_call: TRBD1
clone_size: once
cdr3_length: 14
v_call: TRBV7-2
j_call: TRBJ1-2

cdr3_aa: CASSPTDRGSTEAFF
cdr3_nt: TGTGCCAGCAGTCCGACGGACAGGGGCAGCACTGAAGCTTTCTTT
d_call: TRBD1
clone_size: once
cdr3_length: 15
v_call: TRBV6-5
j_call: TRBJ1-1

cdr3_aa: CASSLTEVLGGYTF
cdr3_nt: TGCGCCAGCAGCTTGACGGAGGTATTGGGGGGCTACACCTTC
d_call: -
clone_size: -
cdr3_length: 14
v_call: TRBV5-1
j_call: TRBJ1-2

cdr3_aa: CASSGTGFPLGYTF
cdr3_nt: TGTGCCAGCAGCGGGACAGGGTTTCCCCTTGGCTACACCTTC
d_call: TRBD1
clone_size: -
cdr3_length: 14
v_call: TRBV9
j_call: TRBJ1-2

cdr3_aa: CATSDGTGNTIYF
cdr3_nt: TGTGCCACCAGTGATGGGACAGGAAACACCATATATTTT
d_call: -
clone_size: -
cdr3_length: 13
v_call: TRBV24-1
j_call: TRBJ1-3

cdr3_aa: CASSEPGEFLIHGYTF
cdr3_nt: TGTGCCAGCAGTGAACCGGGAGAATTCCTTATCCATGGCTACACCTTC
d_call: -
clone_size: -
cdr3_length: 16
v_call: TRBV6-1
j_call: TRBJ1-2

cdr3_aa: CASSLRVNTEAFF
cdr3_nt: TGTGCCAGTAGTTTGAGGGTGAACACTGAAGCTTTCTTT
d_call: -
clone_size: few
cdr3_length: 13
v_call: TRBV19
j_call: TRBJ1-1

cdr3_aa: CASSEQGWTEAFF
cdr3_nt: TGCGCCAGCAGTGAGCAGGGCTGGACTGAAGCTTTCTTT
d_call: -
clone_size: -
cdr3_length: 13
v_call: TRBV10-1
j_call: TRBJ1-1

cdr3_aa: CAISEHLWETQYF
cdr3_nt: TGTGCCATCAGTGAACACCTGTGGGAGACCCAGTACTTC
d_call: -
clone_size: -
cdr3_length: 13
v_call: TRBV10-3
j_call: TRBJ2-5

cdr3_aa: CASSFGLAGSGGETQYF
cdr3_nt: TGCGCCAGCAGCTTTGGACTAGCTGGCTCGGGTGGGGAGACCCAGTACTTC
d_call: TRBD2
clone_size: -
cdr3_length: 17
v_call: TRBV5-1
j_call: TRBJ2-5

cdr3_aa: CASSLGGTSGGGNEQYF
cdr3_nt: TGTGCCAGCAGCTTAGGAGGGACTAGCGGGGGGGGAAACGAGCAGTACTTC
d_call: TRBD2
clone_size: -
cdr3_length: 17
v_call: TRBV11-2
j_call: TRBJ2-7

cdr3_aa: CASTSSDRVRGYTF
cdr3_nt: TGTGCCAGTACCTCCTCGGACAGGGTACGTGGCTACACCTTC
d_call: TRBD1
clone_size: -
cdr3_length: 14
v_call: TRBV19
j_call: TRBJ1-2

cdr3_aa: CASSISGTGVFAQHF
cdr3_nt: TGTGCCAGCAGCATTTCCGGGACAGGGGTATTCGCCCAGCATTTT
d_call: TRBD1
clone_size: -
cdr3_length: 15
v_call: TRBV5-8
j_call: TRBJ1-5

cdr3_aa: CASSQFRTGIAGNTIYF
cdr3_nt: TGCGCCAGCAGTCAATTCCGGACAGGGATCGCTGGAAACACCATATATTTT
d_call: TRBD1
clone_size: -
cdr3_length: 17
v_call: TRBV23-1
j_call: TRBJ1-3

cdr3_aa: CASSLRLAENETQYF
cdr3_nt: TGTGCCAGCAGCTTAAGACTAGCTGAAAACGAGACCCAGTACTTC
d_call: TRBD2
clone_size: -
cdr3_length: 15
v_call: TRBV7-9
j_call: TRBJ2-5

cdr3_aa: CASPGVLQGYTF
cdr3_nt: TGTGCCAGCCCGGGAGTTCTGCAGGGCTACACCTTC
d_call: -
clone_size: -
cdr3_length: 12
v_call: TRBV2
j_call: TRBJ1-2

cdr3_aa: CASSLGSGQINSPLHF
cdr3_nt: TGTGCCAGCAGCTTAGGGTCTGGACAGATTAATTCACCCCTCCACTTT
d_call: -
clone_size: few
cdr3_length: 16
v_call: TRBV7-9
j_call: TRBJ1-6

cdr3_aa: CASSQAIQNYGYTF
cdr3_nt: TGTGCCAGCAGCCAAGCCATCCAGAACTATGGCTACACCTTC
d_call: -
clone_size: -
cdr3_length: 14
v_call: TRBV3-1/TRBV3-2
j_call: TRBJ1-2

cdr3_aa: CSVAQVNEKLFF
cdr3_nt: TGCAGCGTTGCCCAGGTTAATGAAAAACTGTTTTTT
d_call: -
clone_size: -
cdr3_length: 12
v_call: TRBV29-1
j_call: TRBJ1-4